The 22 T cell receptor beta chains below come from one sample, sequenced in a study of T-cell reconstitution after alpha-beta-depleted transplantation in children. Library preparation (for TCRbeta) was performed with unique molecular identifiers. From the PCR reads, TCRdb called clonotypes with MiXCR, one entry per CDR3 protein. The table lists 350,000 to 450,000 distinct CDR3 sequences, 13% of them singletons, with about 4% in the top ten. Sequencing used PBMCs, obtained from the stem cell graft. These receptors were collected from a human donor who donated a stem cell graft to a child with Fanconi anemia.

This clonotype was detected many times. The J gene is TRBJ2-7, the V gene TRBV20-1; D remains ambiguous. The CDR3 is 12 amino acids. V dropped 0 bases and J dropped 0 bases, with 3 bases sitting between them. Germline loops: CDR1 DFQATT, CDR2 SNEGSKA (reference sequence). The CDR3 nucleotides are TGCAGTGCTAGAGATCCCTCCTACGAGCAGTACGTC. Translating gives CSARDPSYEQYV.

The chain employs TRBV5-1 and TRBJ2-3, with 7 bases aligning to TRBD1. This CDR3 comprises 17 residues. The V gene's germline CDR1 is SGHRS and CDR2 YFSETQ. Losses at the gene ends were 1 base for V and 1 base for J; bases not matched to a gene: 9. The DNA for the CDR3 is TGCGCCAGCAGCTTGAGAGAAGGGGGCGCGGGCACAGATACGCAGTATTTT. The encoded protein is CASSLREGGAGTDTQYF.

This clonotype has just a few counts. This chain joins TRBV20-1 and TRBJ2-5; D remains unclear. The CDR3 consists of 16 residues. Germline CDR1 and CDR2: DFQATT and SNEGSKA (reference sequence). The V end lost 3 bases, the J end lost 1 base, and 18 bases lay between the germline ends. The CDR3, as DNA: TGCAGTGCTAGGGAAGGGCCGAATGCAATCCAAGAGACCCAGTACTTC. This codes for CSAREGPNAIQETQYF.

This clonotype has only a few counts. The rearrangement links TRBV29-1 to TRBJ2-5, with D perhaps matching TRBD1 (7 bases). From germline, CDR1 is SQVTM and CDR2 ANQGSEA. The CDR3 extends over 14 amino acids. The CDR3 DNA reads TGCAGTTCACAACCTGCGGGACAGTTGGAGACCCAGTACTTC. Its translation is CSSQPAGQLETQYF.

V usage is TRBV3-1 and J usage is TRBJ1-2; 9 bases agree with TRBD1. Germline V gene lookup returns CDR1 LGHDT and CDR2 YNNKEL (reference sequence). The CDR3 has 14 amino acids. The V segment lost 2 bases and the J segment 6 bases; nucleotides outside the gene matches: 4. The CDR3 is CASSQKQGADGYTF. CDR3 DNA: TGTGCCAGCAGCCAAAAACAGGGGGCGGATGGCTACACCTTC.

This chain links TRBV7-9 with TRBJ1-1; D ambiguous. The germline CDR1 and CDR2 sequences are SEHNR and FQNEAQ (reference sequence). There are 14 residues in the CDR3. Between the trimmed V and J ends, which lost 1 base and 0 bases, there was a span of 6 bases. For the CDR3, the DNA is TGTGCCAGCAGCTTAGAGACATTGAACACTGAAGCTTTCTTT. Its translation: CASSLETLNTEAFF.

This clonotype was seen more than once but under ten times. The rearrangement links TRBV7-2 to TRBJ1-5; D possibly corresponds to TRBD1 (5 bases). CDR3 size: 14 residues. The germline V gene encodes CDR1 SGHTA and CDR2 FQGNSA. Trimming pared 3 bases from V and 5 bases from J, leaving 11 bases between. The CDR3 coding sequence is TGTGCCAGCAGCTTCGGGGGGGTCGATCAGCCCCAGCATTTT. Translating gives CASSFGGVDQPQHF.

This clonotype was recorded at least ten times. This chain connects TRBV3-1 to TRBJ2-1; weak D call: TRBD2 (5 bases). Germline V gene sequence: CDR1 LGHDT, CDR2 YNNKEL (reference sequence). Between the trimmed V and J ends, which lost 4 bases and 5 bases, there was a span of 12 bases. The CDR3 covers 14 residues. In DNA, the CDR3 is TGTGCCAGCAGCCCCCTAGGGAGTAACAATGAGCAGTTCTTC. This encodes CASSPLGSNNEQFF.

In this sample, this clonotype turned up a few times. V and J are TRBV10-2 and TRBJ1-5; D might be TRBD1 (6 bases). Trimming cost V 6 bases and J 5 bases, with 20 bases left between them. The V gene's germline CDR1 is WSHSY and CDR2 SAAADI. The CDR3 sequence is 16 residues long. CDR3 bases: TGCGCCAGCAGAGGGTGGGATGAACAGGGCTATCAGCCCCAGCATTTT. Translated: CASRGWDEQGYQPQHF.

This clonotype was counted many times. V usage is TRBV10-1 and J usage is TRBJ1-5; D is undetermined. CDR3 length: 12 residues. The germline V gene has CDR1 WNHNN and CDR2 SYGVQD (reference sequence). V shed 0 bases and J shed 5 bases, with 2 bases lying between them. CDR3 sequence (DNA): TGCGCCAGCAGTGAGTCCTATCAGCCCCAGCATTTT. Translating it yields CASSESYQPQHF.

The rearrangement joins TRBV5-1 to TRBJ2-3, with 8 positions matching TRBD1. Germline V lookup: CDR1 SGHRS, CDR2 YFSETQ. The CDR3 spans 15 residues. Trimming removed 0 bases from V and 4 bases from J; junction bases left unmatched: 4. The chain's CDR3 is CASSLEDRVSDTQYF. The CDR3 bases are TGCGCCAGCAGCTTGGAGGACAGGGTATCAGATACGCAGTATTTT.

V gene TRBV6-1 combines with J gene TRBJ2-6; TRBD1 aligns across 8 bases. The length of the CDR3 is 17 residues. J gave up 3 bases and V 1 base, and 5 bases lay outside the gene matches. The V gene's germline CDR1 is MNHNS and CDR2 SASEGT. The CDR3 region has the DNA TGTGCCAGCAGTGAAGAGGCAGGGGGCGGTGGGGCCAACGTCCTGACTTTC. It yields the protein CASSEEAGGGGANVLTF.

This chain connects TRBV12-3 or TRBV12-4 to TRBJ2-3, with a possible D match to TRBD1 (6 bases). V was shortened by 4 bases and J by 5 bases, with 16 bases between the two germline ends. The CDR3 extends over 15 amino acids. The CDR3 region is CASSSPSSGVDTQYF. The CDR3, as DNA: TGTGCCAGCAGTTCGCCCTCCTCAGGGGTAGATACGCAGTATTTT.

This clonotype was detected many times. This CDR3 reads CASSRRGGSSYNEQFF. In DNA, the CDR3 is TGCGCCAGCAGCAGGCGCGGGGGAAGCTCCTACAATGAGCAGTTCTTC. The gene calls are TRBV5-1 and TRBJ2-1, with TRBD2 matching 7 bases. Germline assignment: CDR1 SGHRS and CDR2 YFSETQ. V was pared by 4 bases and J by 0 bases, with 7 bases of the junction left unmatched. The CDR3 totals 16 residues.

There are many counts of this clonotype. The chain combines TRBV20-1 with TRBJ1-1; D is perhaps TRBD1 (5 bases). The germline V and J ends were trimmed by 1 base and 0 bases, with 9 bases remaining between them. Looked up from germline, CDR1 is DFQATT and CDR2 is SNEGSKA (reference sequence). There are 14 residues in the CDR3. CDR3 loop: CSARGGTVNTEAFF. The CDR3 nucleotides are TGCAGTGCTAGAGGCGGGACGGTGAACACTGAAGCTTTCTTT.

The CDR3 nucleotides read TGTGCCAGCTCACTTTACAGGGGGCAAGGCACAGATACGCAGTATTTT. Residues: CASSLYRGQGTDTQYF. The chain combines TRBV18 with TRBJ2-3, with 9 bases fitting TRBD1. The trim removed 4 bases at V and 1 base at J, leaving 6 bases unmatched. This CDR3 is built from 16 residues. Germline V gene sequence: CDR1 KGHSH, CDR2 LQKENI.

This clonotype was counted ten times or more. The chain uses TRBV6-5 and TRBJ2-3; no firm D call. This CDR3 region has 11 residues. From germline, CDR1 is MNHEY and CDR2 SVGAGI. V lost 6 bases and J 5 bases, leaving 6 bases between the germline ends. CDR3 DNA: TGTGCCAGCAGCCAGCTAGATACGCAGTATTTT. It encodes CASSQLDTQYF.

V and J are TRBV7-2 and TRBJ2-3; perhaps TRBD2 as D (6 bases). The length of the CDR3 is 15 residues. V lost 3 bases and J 0 bases, leaving 10 bases between the germline ends. Germline V gene sequence: CDR1 SGHTA, CDR2 FQGNSA. CDR3 amino acids: CASSFPGVSTDTQYF. DNA of the CDR3: TGTGCCAGCAGCTTTCCGGGGGTTAGCACAGATACGCAGTATTTT.

This clonotype was seen only a few times. The rearrangement links TRBV5-1 to TRBJ1-1; TRBD1 aligns across 8 bases. Trimming at V came to 0 bases and at J to 0 bases, leaving 4 bases not matched to a gene. The CDR3 spans 16 residues. Germline V gene lookup returns CDR1 SGHRS and CDR2 YFSETQ. The CDR3 nucleotides are TGCGCCAGCAGCTTGGTTACAGGGGGAATGAACACTGAAGCTTTCTTT. Translation: CASSLVTGGMNTEAFF.

In this sample, this clonotype turned up many times. The chain carries TRBV28 and TRBJ1-5; 7 nucleotides agree with TRBD1. This CDR3 has 14 amino acids. The ends lost 6 bases at V and 7 bases at J; junction bases unmatched: 9. The germline CDR1 and CDR2 sequences are MDHEN and SYDVKM. The CDR3 bases are TGTGCCAGCAGCTCATACCCAGGGGGACAGCCCCAGCATTTT. It is translated as CASSSYPGGQPQHF.

This clonotype was counted ten times or more. The rearrangement joins TRBV7-2 to TRBJ2-1; D remains unclear. The germline V gene has CDR1 SGHTA and CDR2 FQGNSA. The CDR3 is 11 residues long. V lost 2 bases and J 9 bases, leaving 5 bases between the germline ends. CDR3 protein: CASSLHSEQFF. CDR3 nucleotide sequence: TGTGCCAGCAGCTTACATAGTGAGCAGTTCTTC.

The CDR3, as DNA: TGTGCCAGCAGTAGAAACAGGGGTGGGACTGAAGCTTTCTTT. Encoded protein: CASSRNRGGTEAFF. V is TRBV28 and J is TRBJ1-1; 7 bases fit TRBD1. This CDR3 has 14 amino acids. Per germline, CDR1 MDHEN and CDR2 SYDVKM. V lost 5 bases, J lost 5 bases, and 8 bases stayed unmatched.